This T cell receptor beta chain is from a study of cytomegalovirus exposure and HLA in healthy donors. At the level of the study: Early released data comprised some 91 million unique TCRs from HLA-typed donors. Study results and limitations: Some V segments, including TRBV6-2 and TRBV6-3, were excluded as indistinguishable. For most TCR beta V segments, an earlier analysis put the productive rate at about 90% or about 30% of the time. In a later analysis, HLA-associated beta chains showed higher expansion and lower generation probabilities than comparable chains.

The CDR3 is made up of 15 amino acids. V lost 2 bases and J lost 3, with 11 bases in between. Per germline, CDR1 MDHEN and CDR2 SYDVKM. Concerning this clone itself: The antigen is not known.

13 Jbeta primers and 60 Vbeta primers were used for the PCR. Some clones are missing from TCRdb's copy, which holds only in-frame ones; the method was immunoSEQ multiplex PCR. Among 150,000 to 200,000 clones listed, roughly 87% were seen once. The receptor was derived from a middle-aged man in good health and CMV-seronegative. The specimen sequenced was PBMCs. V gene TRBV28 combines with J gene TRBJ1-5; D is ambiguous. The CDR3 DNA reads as TGTGCCAGCAGTTTACTGTGGCCGAACAATCAGCCCCAGCATTTT. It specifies CASSLLWPNNQPQHF.